The entry below gives a single TCR beta chain sequence along with its context. V shed 2 bases, J shed 7 bases, and the junction held 5 bases outside the gene matches. The CDR3 covers 16 residues. The V gene's germline CDR1 is SGHVS and CDR2 FQNEAQ. This sample is drawn from a study of cytomegalovirus exposure and HLA in healthy donors. PCR involved 60 Vbeta and 13 Jbeta primers. Measured with immunoSEQ multiplex PCR; TCRdb has only the in-frame clones, and not every one. The top ten clones hold approximately 1.6% of a sample with approximately 160,000 clones, approximately 80% of them seen once. This TCR was sampled from a young woman in good health and CMV-seronegative. The chain links TRBV7-8 to TRBJ2-1, with TRBD2 matching over 13 bases. Sequencing was performed on PBMCs. The CDR3 DNA reads as TGTGCCAGCAGCTTAACTAGCGGGAGGGGTGGGAATGAGCAGTTCTTC. Translating it yields CASSLTSGRGGNEQFF.